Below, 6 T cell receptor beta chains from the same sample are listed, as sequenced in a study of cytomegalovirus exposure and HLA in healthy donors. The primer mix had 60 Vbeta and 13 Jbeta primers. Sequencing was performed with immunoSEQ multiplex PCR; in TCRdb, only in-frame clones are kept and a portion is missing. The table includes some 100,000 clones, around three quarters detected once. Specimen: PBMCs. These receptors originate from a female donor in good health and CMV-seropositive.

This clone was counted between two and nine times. The CDR3 bases are TGTGCCAGCAGTTTAGGGCCAGGTTCTATCGACCCAGATACGCAGTATTTT. Protein sequence: CASSLGPGSIDPDTQYF. This chain uses TRBV27 with TRBJ2-3; D is unclear. The V end lost 2 bases, the J end lost 4 bases, and 19 bases lay between the germline ends. In germline, CDR1 is MNHEY, CDR2 SMNVEV (reference sequence). The CDR3 runs to 17 residues.

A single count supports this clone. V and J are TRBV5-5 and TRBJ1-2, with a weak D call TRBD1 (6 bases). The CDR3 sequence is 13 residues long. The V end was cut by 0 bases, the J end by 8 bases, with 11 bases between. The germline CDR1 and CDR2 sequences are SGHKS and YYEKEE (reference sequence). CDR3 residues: CASSLVAQGGYTF. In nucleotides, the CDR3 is TGTGCCAGCAGCTTGGTGGCCCAGGGGGGCTACACCTTC.

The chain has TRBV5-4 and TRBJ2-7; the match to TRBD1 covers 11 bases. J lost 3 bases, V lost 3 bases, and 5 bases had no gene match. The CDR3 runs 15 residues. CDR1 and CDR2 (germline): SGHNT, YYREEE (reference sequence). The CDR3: CASSSLGTGGYEQYF. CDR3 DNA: TGTGCCAGCAGCTCTCTGGGGACAGGGGGCTACGAGCAGTACTTC.

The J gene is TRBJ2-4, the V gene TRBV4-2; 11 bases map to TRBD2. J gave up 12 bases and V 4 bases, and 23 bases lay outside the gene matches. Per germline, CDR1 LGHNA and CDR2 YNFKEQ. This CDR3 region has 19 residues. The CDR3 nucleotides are TGTGCCAGCAGCCGACAGGGGGGTAGCGGGGGGGCCGGGGGTGACAGTCAGTACTTC. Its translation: CASSRQGGSGGAGGDSQYF.

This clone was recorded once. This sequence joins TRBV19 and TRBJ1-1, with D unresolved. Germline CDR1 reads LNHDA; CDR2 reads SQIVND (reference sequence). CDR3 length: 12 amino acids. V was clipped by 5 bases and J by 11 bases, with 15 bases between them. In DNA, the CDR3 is TGTGCCAGTAGTGCCCCGGTGAGCTGGGCTTTCTTT. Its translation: CASSAPVSWAFF.

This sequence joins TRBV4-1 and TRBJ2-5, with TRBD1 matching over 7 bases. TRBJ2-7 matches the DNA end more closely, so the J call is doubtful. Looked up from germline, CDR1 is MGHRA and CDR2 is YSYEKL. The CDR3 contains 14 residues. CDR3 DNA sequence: TGCGCCAGCAGCCCGACAGGGCTAAACTACGAGCAGTACTTC. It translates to CASSPTGLNYEQYF.